A selection of T cell receptor beta chains follows, all from one sample in a study of T-cell memory formation after mild COVID-19. TCRdb independently ran MiXCR on the 5' RACE reads; one entry per CDR3 protein. Here the sample spans roughly 400,000 distinct CDR3 sequences, approximately 25% being singletons. Specimen: PBMCs or a T cell subset sorted from them (not recorded which). These receptor sequences come from an adult woman who had mild COVID-19 (a few samples of this study predate the infection). Cell type and time point are not known. CDR3s include the opening cysteine and the closing phenylalanine or tryptophan. The D gene is left open where the match is weak. Size is stated for part of the rows, as once, few or many counts, or as a class when the clone is expanded.

V	D	J	size	DNA	CDR3
TRBV4-1	NA	TRBJ2-7	NA	TGCGCCAGCAGCTCAGCCATGAACTACGAGCAGTACTTC	CASSSAMNYEQYF
TRBV12-3/TRBV12-4	NA	TRBJ1-4	few	TGTGCCAGCAGGCCGGGAGGTGGGTCTGAAAAACTGTTTTTT	CASRPGGGSEKLFF
TRBV24-1	NA	TRBJ2-5	NA	TGTGCCACCAGTGCCCCAGTAGGGGGGAAAGAGACCCAGTACTTC	CATSAPVGGKETQYF
TRBV20-1	NA	TRBJ1-2	few	TGCAGTGGCCGGGAAACCTATGGCTACACCTTC	CSGRETYGYTF
TRBV12-3/TRBV12-4	TRBD1	TRBJ1-5	few	TGTGCCAGCAGAGATGACAGGGCGGTTTATAGCAATCAGCCCCAGCATTTT	CASRDDRAVYSNQPQHF
TRBV5-1	NA	TRBJ1-1	NA	TGCGCCAGCAGCTTGACAGGGTATGTGAACACTGAAGCTTTCTTT	CASSLTGYVNTEAFF
TRBV6-2/TRBV6-3	NA	TRBJ2-2	NA	TGTGCCAGCAGTTACTCTTTGTTGGGGTCGCTGTTTTTT	CASSYSLLGSLFF
TRBV24-1	NA	TRBJ2-3	NA	TGTGCCACCAGTGACTTACGGCCTGGCGGGCTACTTTCAGATACGCAGTATTTT	CATSDLRPGGLLSDTQYF
TRBV5-5	NA	TRBJ2-5	NA	TGTGCCAGCAGCTTGAGAGGGCAAGGGGAGACCCAGTACTTC	CASSLRGQGETQYF
TRBV4-1	NA	TRBJ2-5	NA	TGCGCCAGCAGATCCCTATCGGGGCGGGCCAAAGAGACCCAGTACTTC	CASRSLSGRAKETQYF
TRBV12-3/TRBV12-4	NA	TRBJ1-2	NA	TGTGCCAGCAGCCCCGCGGGCCCTTCGTATGGCTACACCTTC	CASSPAGPSYGYTF
TRBV5-4	TRBD2	TRBJ2-1	NA	TGTGCCAGCAGCTCCGGGACTAGCGGACCTAATGAGCAGTTCTTC	CASSSGTSGPNEQFF
TRBV2	NA	TRBJ1-1	few	TGTGCCAGCAGTGAATCCGGCAGTATGAACACTGAAGCTTTCTTT	CASSESGSMNTEAFF
TRBV7-9	TRBD1	TRBJ2-7	NA	TGTGCCAGCAGCGTTAACAGGGGGAACGTCTACGAGCAGTACTTC	CASSVNRGNVYEQYF